What follows are 30 T cell receptor beta chains derived from one specimen sequenced in a study of control samples from healthy donors and cancer patients. Data came from immunoSEQ multiplex PCR; TCRdb stores just in-frame clones and leaves some out. The data show approximately 60,000 clones, roughly 85% seen once. The sample consisted of blood. The receptors come from a man in his forties or fifties in good health.

About this clone: This specimen includes other DNA sequences encoding the same CDR3. The gene calls are TRBV9 and TRBJ2-3, with D perhaps given as TRBD1 or TRBD2 (5 bases each). The V gene lost 5 bases and the J gene lost 5 bases, with 18 bases spanning the gap. Germline V lookup: CDR1 SGDLS, CDR2 YYNGEE. The CDR3 is 15 residues long. The CDR3 protein is CASSFTGTRGDTQYF. The CDR3 region has the DNA TGTGCCAGCAGTTTCACGGGGACGAGGGGAGATACGCAGTATTTT.

J is TRBJ2-5 and V is TRBV28; tentatively, D is TRBD2 (6 bases). Trimming removed 3 bases from V and 2 bases from J, with 16 bases in between. Looked up from germline, CDR1 is MDHEN and CDR2 is SYDVKM. The CDR3 totals 16 residues. CDR3 amino acids: CASSFWNGREQETQYF. CDR3 DNA: TGTGCCAGCAGTTTTTGGAACGGGAGAGAGCAAGAGACCCAGTACTTC.

This clone was detected only a few times. The rearrangement links TRBV4-2 to TRBJ1-1, with 8 positions matching TRBD1. The junction had 4 bases not matched to a gene; V was cut back by 0 bases and J by 10 bases. This CDR3 has 13 residues. The germline CDR1 and CDR2 sequences are LGHNA and YNFKEQ. Here the CDR3 reads CASSQEDRAAAFF. The CDR3 region has the DNA TGTGCCAGCAGCCAAGAGGACAGGGCGGCAGCTTTCTTT.

This clone was detected only a few times. The rearrangement links TRBV19 to TRBJ1-1, with unresolved D. The germline V gene has CDR1 LNHDA and CDR2 SQIVND (reference sequence). V dropped 5 bases and J dropped 7 bases, with 17 bases sitting between them. The CDR3 is made up of 14 amino acids. CDR3 region: CASSPRNLLGEAFF. The CDR3 region has the DNA TGTGCCAGTAGTCCCCGTAACCTTCTAGGTGAAGCTTTCTTT. The full variable domain, completed using reference TRBV19 and TRBJ1-1, is DGGITQSPKYLFRKEGQNVTLSCEQNLNHDAMYWYRQDPGQGLRLIYYSQIVNDFQKGDIAEGYSVSREKKESFPLTVTSAQKNPTAFYLCASSPRNLLGEAFFGQGTRLTVV.

This clone was recorded a few times. J is TRBJ2-7 and V is TRBV7-9; no clear D gene. V lost 5 bases, J lost 3 bases, and 17 bases lay in between. There are 15 residues in the CDR3. Germline CDR1 reads SEHNR; CDR2 reads FQNEAQ (reference sequence). The CDR3 here is CASSDLRGANYEQYF. The CDR3 bases are TGTGCCAGCAGCGACCTCAGAGGCGCAAACTACGAGCAGTACTTC.

The chain has TRBV11-3 and TRBJ2-3, with a weak D call TRBD2 (6 bases). V was shortened by 2 bases and J by 2 bases, with 11 bases between the two germline ends. Per the germline V gene, CDR1 is SGHNT and CDR2 is YENEEA. The CDR3 totals 15 residues. DNA of the CDR3: TGTGCCAGCAGCTTAAGCGGGCTCCTCACAGATACGCAGTATTTT. It translates to CASSLSGLLTDTQYF.

This clone was observed a single time. The J gene is TRBJ2-2, the V gene TRBV5-6; 14 bases align to TRBD2. This CDR3 has 16 amino acids. V lost 5 bases to trimming and J lost 5 bases; unmatched junction nucleotides: 5. Per the germline V gene, CDR1 is SGHDT and CDR2 is YYEEEE. The CDR3 bases are TGTGCCAGCAGGGGTGGGACTAGCGGGAGAACCGGGGAGCTGTTTTTT. Translation: CASRGGTSGRTGELFF.

The CDR3 here is CASSYSNTKGPQHF. The DNA of the CDR3 is TGTGCCAGCAGTTACTCGAACACCAAGGGGCCCCAGCATTTT. The chain recombines TRBV6-5 with TRBJ1-5, with D unresolved. CDR1 is MNHEY and CDR2 is SVGAGI in the germline V gene. Trimming took 0 bases from V and 9 from J, leaving 12 bases between them. The CDR3 sequence is 14 residues long.

The chain couples TRBV10-3 to TRBJ1-3; tentative D call: TRBD1 (5 bases). Trimming took off 8 bases at V and 4 bases at J, with 15 bases between the two ends. The V gene's germline CDR1 is ENHRY and CDR2 SYGVKD. The CDR3 length is 14 residues. CDR3 bases: TGTGCCATCGAGCGGGGGTTTGGAGGAAACACCATATATTTT. Translated, it gives CAIERGFGGNTIYF.

Here the CDR3 DNA reads TGTGCCAGCAGTTCGATAACGGGACAGTTCACAGATACGCAGTATTTT. Protein sequence: CASSSITGQFTDTQYF. The rearrangement joins TRBV6-5 to TRBJ2-3; TRBD1 matches 7 bases. The CDR3 sequence is 16 residues long. The germline CDR1 and CDR2 sequences are MNHEY and SVGAGI. V dropped 4 bases and J dropped 2; count of bases not matched to a gene: 9.

This chain uses TRBV5-1 with TRBJ1-2; the D is unclear. CDR3 length equals 13 residues. Trimming shortened V by 4 bases and J by 4 bases, and 11 bases separated the two germline ends. Germline V gene lookup returns CDR1 SGHRS and CDR2 YFSETQ. CDR3 loop: CASSPDLGYGYTF. The CDR3 DNA sequence: TGCGCCAGCAGCCCGGACCTGGGCTATGGCTACACCTTC.

The chain carries TRBV10-3 and TRBJ1-1; possibly TRBD1 for D (6 bases). Germline CDR1 is ENHRY and CDR2 is SYGVKD. This CDR3 spans 15 amino acids. V shed 2 bases and J shed 5 bases, with 15 bases lying between them. Written as DNA, the CDR3 is TGTGCCATCAGTGAGATGCAGGGGTGGAGGACTGAAGCTTTCTTT. Protein product: CAISEMQGWRTEAFF.

The chain couples TRBV11-3 to TRBJ2-1; 9 bases align to TRBD2. The V and J ends lost 5 bases and 9 bases, in that order; junction bases with no gene match: 11. Germline CDR1 and CDR2: SGHNT and YENEEA. The length of the CDR3 is 15 residues. CDR3 bases: TGTGCCAGCAGCCGTAGCGGGAGCAATACCGGTGAGCAGTTCTTC. Protein sequence: CASSRSGSNTGEQFF.

V usage is TRBV29-1 and J usage is TRBJ2-1; perhaps TRBD2 as D (6 bases). V lost 1 base and J 9 bases, leaving 16 bases between the germline ends. CDR3 length: 14 amino acids. Per germline, CDR1 SQVTM and CDR2 ANQGSEA. For the CDR3, the DNA is TGCAGCGTTGAAGCTTGGGGACTTCGGGGTGAGCAGTTCTTC. Amino acid sequence: CSVEAWGLRGEQFF.

The rearrangement uses TRBV27 and TRBJ1-2, with D perhaps matching TRBD1 (6 bases). V lost 1 base to trimming and J lost 2 bases, with 11 bases between them. Germline V gives CDR1 MNHEY, CDR2 SMNVEV (reference sequence). The CDR3 has 15 residues. The CDR3 region has the DNA TGTGCCAGCAGTTTATTTCGCCAGGGGAACTATGGCTACACCTTC. It translates to CASSLFRQGNYGYTF.

This chain connects TRBV7-2 to TRBJ2-7, with 8 bases identical to TRBD2. Looked up from germline, CDR1 is SGHTA and CDR2 is FQGNSA. J was trimmed by 3 bases and V by 3 bases; bases with no gene match: 4. The CDR3 is made up of 14 amino acids. The CDR3 DNA reads as TGTGCCAGCAGCTTGACGGGGGGGCTCTACGAGCAGTACTTC. Translating gives CASSLTGGLYEQYF.

V gene TRBV28 combines with J gene TRBJ2-3; D may be TRBD1 or TRBD2 (7 bases each). Trimming pared 8 bases from V and 3 bases from J, leaving 18 bases between. Looked up from germline, CDR1 is MDHEN and CDR2 is SYDVKM. This CDR3 region has 15 residues. The CDR3: CASPPKQGGTDTQYF. The CDR3 DNA is TGTGCCAGCCCCCCCAAGCAGGGGGGGACAGATACGCAGTATTTT. Combining the CDR3 with reference TRBV28 and TRBJ2-3 gives the whole variable domain DVKVTQSSRYLVKRTGEKVFLECVQDMDHENMFWYRQDPGLGLRLIYFSYDVKMKEKGDIPEGYSVSREKKERFSLILESASTNQTSMYLCASPPKQGGTDTQYFGPGTRLTVL.

A single count supports this clone. The rearrangement joins TRBV16 to TRBJ2-7; possible D gene TRBD2, 6 bases. The CDR3 is made up of 14 amino acids. In germline, CDR1 is KGHSY, CDR2 FQNENV. Trimming removed 3 bases at V and 3 bases at J, with 12 bases between. The DNA of the CDR3 is TGTGCCAGCAGCCACAAGGGACTTTTCTACGAGCAGTACTTC. It specifies CASSHKGLFYEQYF.

The CDR3 DNA is TGTGCCAGCAGGGGGGACAGAAGCTCTGGGGCCAACGTCCTGACTTTC. Translation: CASRGDRSSGANVLTF. V gene TRBV7-9 combines with J gene TRBJ2-6, with 7 bases that match TRBD1. CDR3 length: 16 residues. Trimming took 6 bases from V and 0 from J; bases not matched to a gene: 5. Per germline, CDR1 SEHNR and CDR2 FQNEAQ (reference sequence).

This clone was seen just once. The rearrangement links TRBV15 to TRBJ2-1; 8 bases fit TRBD1. Losses at the gene ends were 0 bases for V and 10 bases for J; bases not matched to a gene: 5. The CDR3 contains 14 residues. Per the germline V gene, CDR1 is LNHNV and CDR2 is YYDKDF (reference sequence). CDR3 nucleotide sequence: TGTGCCACCAGCAGAGAGCCCCGGGACAGGGAGCAGTTCTTC. It translates to CATSREPRDREQFF.

The chain has TRBV25-1 and TRBJ1-1; D is perhaps TRBD1 (5 bases). Germline-derived CDR1 and CDR2 are MGHDK and SYGVNS. The CDR3 consists of 14 residues. Trimming pared 4 bases from V and 3 bases from J, leaving 12 bases between. CDR3 sequence: CASSGPGKYTEAFF. CDR3 DNA: TGTGCCAGCAGTGGGCCAGGGAAGTACACTGAAGCTTTCTTT.

The V gene is TRBV6-5, the J gene TRBJ1-1; D call uncertain. Germline V gives CDR1 MNHEY, CDR2 SVGAGI. Between the trimmed V and J ends, which lost 7 bases and 5 bases, there was a span of 11 bases. The CDR3 covers 12 residues. The CDR3 sequence is CASMFLETEAFF. In DNA form, the CDR3 reads TGTGCCAGCATGTTCCTTGAAACTGAAGCTTTCTTT.

This rearrangement joins TRBV5-4 to TRBJ2-7; maybe TRBD2 (6 bases). Germline V gives CDR1 SGHNT, CDR2 YYREEE (reference sequence). CDR3 size: 14 residues. V lost 2 bases and J 2 bases, leaving 11 bases between the germline ends. CDR3: CASSFDSGTYEQYF. The CDR3 DNA follows: TGTGCCAGCAGCTTCGATAGCGGTACCTACGAGCAGTACTTC.

The chain recombines TRBV6-6 with TRBJ1-4; 9 bases are shared with TRBD1. V trimming: 6 bases; J trimming: 3 bases; junction bases outside the gene matches: 2. Germline V gives CDR1 MNHNY, CDR2 SVGAGI (reference sequence). The CDR3 loop spans 14 amino acids. The DNA for the CDR3 is TGTGCCAGCAGCTGGACAGGGGCTAATGAAAAACTGTTTTTT. It translates to CASSWTGANEKLFF.

The chain couples TRBV30 to TRBJ1-5, with TRBD1 matching over 7 bases. With V trimmed by 0 bases and J by 2 bases, 4 bases remained unmatched. Per germline, CDR1 GTSNPN and CDR2 SVGIG (reference sequence). The CDR3 length is 15 residues. CDR3 sequence: CAWSVGGFGNQPQHF. Written as DNA, the CDR3 is TGTGCCTGGAGTGTAGGGGGCTTTGGCAATCAGCCCCAGCATTTT. Filled out from reference TRBV30 and TRBJ1-5, the complete variable domain reads SQTIHQWPATLVQPVGSPLSLECTVEGTSNPNLYWYRQAAGRGLQLLFYSVGIGQISSEVPQNLSASRPQDRQFILSSKKLLLSDSGFYLCAWSVGGFGNQPQHFGDGTRLSIL.

This rearrangement joins TRBV5-1 to TRBJ1-4; 8 nucleotides align to TRBD1. The CDR3 length is 16 residues. Germline V gene sequence: CDR1 SGHRS, CDR2 YFSETQ. V was clipped by 0 bases and J by 7 bases; unmatched bases: 8. The CDR3 sequence is CASSLDLQGEGEKLFF. CDR3 in DNA: TGCGCCAGCAGCTTGGATTTACAGGGGGAGGGTGAAAAACTGTTTTTT.

The chain links TRBV28 to TRBJ2-7; D is uncertain. Per germline, CDR1 MDHEN and CDR2 SYDVKM. Trimming took off 3 bases at V and 0 bases at J, with 9 bases between the two ends. The CDR3 is 14 amino acids. CDR3 DNA: TGTGCCAGCAGTTTCGACACTAACTCCTACGAGCAGTACTTC. Translating it yields CASSFDTNSYEQYF.

This clone was counted once. The chain carries TRBV6-5 and TRBJ2-2; D remains unclear. V was pared by 7 bases and J by 0 bases, with 6 bases between. This CDR3 region has 13 residues. From germline, CDR1 is MNHEY and CDR2 SVGAGI. CDR3 DNA: TGTGCCAGCAAACAGACGAACACCGGGGAGCTGTTTTTT. It translates to CASKQTNTGELFF.

The chain uses TRBV30 and TRBJ1-5; D perhaps matches TRBD1 (5 bases). V was clipped by 1 base and J by 7 bases, with 20 bases between them. Germline V lookup: CDR1 GTSNPN, CDR2 SVGIG (reference sequence). CDR3 length: 16 residues. In DNA, the CDR3 is TGTGCCTGGAGTGGGGGCCTACTTGCCGGGGGACAGCCCCAGCATTTT. Protein: CAWSGGLLAGGQPQHF.

This rearrangement joins TRBV3-1 (or the pseudogene TRBV3-2) to TRBJ2-2, with D unresolved. Germline values: CDR1 LGHDT, CDR2 YNNKEL (reference sequence). The V end was cut by 1 base, the J end by 10 bases, with 4 bases between. This CDR3 has 11 residues. CDR3 residues: CASSQAQELFF. The CDR3 nucleotides are TGTGCCAGCAGCCAAGCCCAGGAGCTGTTTTTT.